The T cell receptor beta chain described here comes from a study of brain T cells in children with intractable seizures. Study-wide results and caveats: Patients' HCMV serostatus was unknown; virus specificity rests on CDR3 similarity alone.

This clone has only a few counts. Its antigen is undetermined. The sample contains more than one DNA sequence encoding this CDR3. Sequencing was performed with immunoSEQ multiplex PCR; in TCRdb, only in-frame clones are kept and a portion is missing. The sample records about 350,000 clones, nearly 95% being singletons. CDR1 and CDR2 (germline): SGHNT, YYREEE (reference sequence). This CDR3 spans 14 amino acids. V shed 2 bases, J shed 2 bases, and the junction held 1 base outside the gene matches. Stated time point: blood from clinic visit 5 months post-surgery; TSC patient then seizure free. The sequenced cases were selected for having the highest brain T cell transcript signatures. Patients received at least one anti-epileptic drug before surgery.

V usage is TRBV5-4 and J usage is TRBJ2-7; the match to TRBD1 covers 10 bases. The material was peripheral blood, obtained 4 to 5 months after surgery. This clonotype originated in a boy younger than two with tuberous sclerosis and intractable seizures. As DNA, the CDR3 is TGTGCCAGCAGCTTAGGGACAGGGGCCTACGAGCAGTACTTC. Protein sequence: CASSLGTGAYEQYF.